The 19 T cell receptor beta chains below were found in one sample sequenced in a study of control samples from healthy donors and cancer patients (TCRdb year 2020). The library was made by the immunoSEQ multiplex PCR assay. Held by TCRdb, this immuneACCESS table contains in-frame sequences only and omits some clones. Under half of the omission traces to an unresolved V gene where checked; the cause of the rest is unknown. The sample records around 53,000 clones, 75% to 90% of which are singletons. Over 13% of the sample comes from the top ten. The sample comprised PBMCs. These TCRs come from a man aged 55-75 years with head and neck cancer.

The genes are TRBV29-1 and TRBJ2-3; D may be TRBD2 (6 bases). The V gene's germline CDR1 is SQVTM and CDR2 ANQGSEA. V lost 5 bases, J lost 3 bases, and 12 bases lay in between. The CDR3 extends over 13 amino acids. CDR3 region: CSVSLGGTDTQYF. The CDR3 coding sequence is TGCAGCGTTTCCCTTGGGGGGACAGATACGCAGTATTTT.

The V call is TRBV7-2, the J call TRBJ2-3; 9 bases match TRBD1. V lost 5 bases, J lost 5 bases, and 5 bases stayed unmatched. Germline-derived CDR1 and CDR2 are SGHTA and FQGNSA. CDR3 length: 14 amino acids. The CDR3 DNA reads TGTGCCAGCAGCCTCAAGACAGGGGGAGATACGCAGTATTTT. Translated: CASSLKTGGDTQYF.

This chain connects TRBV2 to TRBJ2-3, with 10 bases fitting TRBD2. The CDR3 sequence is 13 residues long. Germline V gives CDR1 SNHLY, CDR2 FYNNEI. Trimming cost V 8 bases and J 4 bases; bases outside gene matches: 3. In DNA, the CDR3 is TGTGCCAGCGAGCGGGGGGGGGCAGATACGCAGTATTTT. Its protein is CASERGGADTQYF.

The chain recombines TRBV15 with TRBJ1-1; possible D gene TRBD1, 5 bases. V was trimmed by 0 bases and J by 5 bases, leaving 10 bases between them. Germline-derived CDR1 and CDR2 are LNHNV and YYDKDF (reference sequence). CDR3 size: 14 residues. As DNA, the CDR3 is TGTGCCACCAGCAGAGATGGGGGGAGGACTGAAGCTTTCTTT. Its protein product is CATSRDGGRTEAFF.

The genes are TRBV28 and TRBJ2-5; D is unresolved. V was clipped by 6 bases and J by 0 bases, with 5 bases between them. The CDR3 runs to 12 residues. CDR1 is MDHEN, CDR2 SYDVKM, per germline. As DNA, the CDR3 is TGTGCCAGCAGGCCGTACCAAGAGACCCAGTACTTC. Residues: CASRPYQETQYF.

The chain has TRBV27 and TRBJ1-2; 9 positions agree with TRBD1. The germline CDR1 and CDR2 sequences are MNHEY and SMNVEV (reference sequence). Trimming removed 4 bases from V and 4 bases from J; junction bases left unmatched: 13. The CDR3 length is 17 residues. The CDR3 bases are TGTGCCAGCAGTTCCGTCACCGGGACAGGGTCTGCCTATGGCTACACCTTC. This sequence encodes CASSSVTGTGSAYGYTF.

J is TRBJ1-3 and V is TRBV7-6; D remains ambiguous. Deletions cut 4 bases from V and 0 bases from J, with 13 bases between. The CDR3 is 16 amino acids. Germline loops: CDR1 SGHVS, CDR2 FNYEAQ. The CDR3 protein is CASSYGPPGSGNTIYF. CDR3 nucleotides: TGTGCCAGCAGCTACGGTCCCCCCGGCTCTGGAAACACCATATATTTT. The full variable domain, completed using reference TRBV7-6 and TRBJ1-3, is GAGVSQSPRYKVTKRGQDVALRCDPISGHVSLYWYRQALGQGPEFLTYFNYEAQQDKSGLPNDRFSAERPEGSISTLTIQRTEQRDSAMYRCASSYGPPGSGNTIYFGEGSWLTVV.

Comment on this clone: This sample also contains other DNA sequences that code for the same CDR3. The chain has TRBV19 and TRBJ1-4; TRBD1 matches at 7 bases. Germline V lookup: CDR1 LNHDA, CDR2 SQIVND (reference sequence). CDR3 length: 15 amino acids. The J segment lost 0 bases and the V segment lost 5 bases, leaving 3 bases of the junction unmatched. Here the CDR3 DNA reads TGTGCCAGTAGTCCCGGGACAGCAACTAATGAAAAACTGTTTTTT. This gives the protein CASSPGTATNEKLFF.

CDR3 in amino acids: CASITGQGNQPQHF. For the CDR3, the DNA is TGTGCCAGCATAACGGGACAGGGCAATCAGCCCCAGCATTTT. The chain employs TRBV28 and TRBJ1-5; TRBD1 matches at 8 bases. From germline, CDR1 is MDHEN and CDR2 SYDVKM. This CDR3 has 14 amino acids. V was pared by 7 bases and J by 2 bases, with 4 bases of the junction left unmatched.

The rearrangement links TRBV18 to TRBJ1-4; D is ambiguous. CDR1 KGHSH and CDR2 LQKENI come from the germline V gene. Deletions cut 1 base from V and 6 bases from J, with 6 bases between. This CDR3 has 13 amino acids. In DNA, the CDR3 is TGTGCCAGCTCACCACTAAAACATGAAAAACTGTTTTTT. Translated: CASSPLKHEKLFF.

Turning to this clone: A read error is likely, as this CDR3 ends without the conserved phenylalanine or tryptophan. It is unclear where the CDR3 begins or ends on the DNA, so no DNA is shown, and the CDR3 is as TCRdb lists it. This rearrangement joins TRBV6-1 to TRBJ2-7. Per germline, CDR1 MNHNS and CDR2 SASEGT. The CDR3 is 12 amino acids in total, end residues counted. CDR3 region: CASSEAQRDRKI.

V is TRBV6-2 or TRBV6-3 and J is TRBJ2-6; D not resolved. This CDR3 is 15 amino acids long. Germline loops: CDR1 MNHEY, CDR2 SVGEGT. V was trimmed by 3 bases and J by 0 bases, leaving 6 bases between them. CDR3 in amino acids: CASSYYDSGANVLTF. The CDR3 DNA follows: TGTGCCAGCAGTTATTACGACTCTGGGGCCAACGTCCTGACTTTC.

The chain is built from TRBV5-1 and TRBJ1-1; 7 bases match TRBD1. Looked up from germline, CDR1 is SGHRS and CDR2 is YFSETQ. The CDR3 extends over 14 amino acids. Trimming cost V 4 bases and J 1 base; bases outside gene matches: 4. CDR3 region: CASSPRTGNTEAFF. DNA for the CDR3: TGCGCCAGCAGCCCAAGGACAGGGAACACTGAAGCTTTCTTT.

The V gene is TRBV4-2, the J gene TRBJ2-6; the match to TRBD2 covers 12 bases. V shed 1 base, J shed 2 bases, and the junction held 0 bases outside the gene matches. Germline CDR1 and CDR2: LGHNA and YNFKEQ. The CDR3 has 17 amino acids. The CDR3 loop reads CASSQGLAGAGANVLTF. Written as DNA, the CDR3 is TGTGCCAGCAGCCAAGGACTAGCGGGGGCTGGGGCCAACGTCCTGACTTTC.

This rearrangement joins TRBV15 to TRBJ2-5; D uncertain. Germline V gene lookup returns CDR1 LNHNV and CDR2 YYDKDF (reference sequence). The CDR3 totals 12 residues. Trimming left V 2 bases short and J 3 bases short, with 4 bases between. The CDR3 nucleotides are TGTGCCACCAGCAGAAGAAAAGAGACCCAGTACTTC. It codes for CATSRRKETQYF.

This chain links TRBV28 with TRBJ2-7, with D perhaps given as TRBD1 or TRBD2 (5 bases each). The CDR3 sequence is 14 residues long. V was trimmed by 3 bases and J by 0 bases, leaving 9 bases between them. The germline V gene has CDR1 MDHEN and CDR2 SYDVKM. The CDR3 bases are TGTGCCAGCAGTTTCAAAGGGACCTCCTACGAGCAGTACTTC. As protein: CASSFKGTSYEQYF.

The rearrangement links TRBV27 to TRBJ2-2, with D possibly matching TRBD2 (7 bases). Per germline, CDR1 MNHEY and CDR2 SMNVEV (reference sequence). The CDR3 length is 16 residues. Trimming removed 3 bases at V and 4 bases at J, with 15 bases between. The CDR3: CASSFGGAQFTGELFF. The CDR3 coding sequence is TGTGCCAGCAGTTTTGGGGGGGCTCAGTTCACCGGGGAGCTGTTTTTT.

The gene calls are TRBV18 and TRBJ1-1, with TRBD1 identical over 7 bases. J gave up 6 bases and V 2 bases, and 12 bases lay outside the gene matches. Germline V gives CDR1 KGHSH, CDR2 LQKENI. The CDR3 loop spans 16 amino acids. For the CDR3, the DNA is TGTGCCAGCTCACCAGTCTTAGGGCCGACAGGGCCTGAAGCTTTCTTT. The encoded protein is CASSPVLGPTGPEAFF.

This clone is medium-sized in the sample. CDR3 residues: CASSNPGQGIYGYTF. The CDR3 coding sequence is TGTGCCAGCAGCAATCCGGGACAGGGGATCTATGGCTACACCTTC. V usage is TRBV5-4 and J usage is TRBJ1-2; TRBD1 matches at 10 bases. Per the germline V gene, CDR1 is SGHNT and CDR2 is YYREEE (reference sequence). The CDR3 has 15 residues. V lost 4 bases and J lost 4; bases outside the gene matches: 7. The full variable domain, its missing parts supplied by reference TRBV5-4 and TRBJ1-2, is ETGVTQSPTHLIKTRGQQVTLRCSSQSGHNTVSWYQQALGQGPQFIFQYYREEENGRGNFPPRFSGLQFPNYSSELNVNALELDDSALYLCASSNPGQGIYGYTFGSGTRLTVV.